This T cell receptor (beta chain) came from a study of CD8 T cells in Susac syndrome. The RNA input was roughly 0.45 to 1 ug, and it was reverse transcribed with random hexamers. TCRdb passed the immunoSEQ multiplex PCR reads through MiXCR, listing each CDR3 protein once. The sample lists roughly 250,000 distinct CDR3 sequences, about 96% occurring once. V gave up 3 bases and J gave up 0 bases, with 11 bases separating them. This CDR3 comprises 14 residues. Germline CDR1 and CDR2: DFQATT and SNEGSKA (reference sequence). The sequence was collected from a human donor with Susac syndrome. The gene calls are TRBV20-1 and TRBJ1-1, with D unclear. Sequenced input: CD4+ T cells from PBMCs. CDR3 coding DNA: TGCAGTGCTAGGAACAGCGGAATGAACACTGAAGCTTTCTTT. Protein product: CSARNSGMNTEAFF.